The entry below describes one T cell receptor beta chain. Libraries were prepared by immunoSEQ multiplex PCR; TCRdb keeps only in-frame clonotypes and omits some of them. Of 55,000 to 80,000 clones in the sample, 84% were seen once. The data are from a study of T cell responses to AZD1222 COVID-19 vaccine. The CDR3 is 15 residues long. V was shortened by 0 bases and J by 2 bases, with 11 bases between the two germline ends. The germline CDR1 and CDR2 sequences are SGHKS and YYEKEE (reference sequence). The material was peripheral blood, obtained on day 0 of AZD1222 vaccination. The sequence came from an adult in good health. The chain couples TRBV5-5 to TRBJ1-2; tentative D call: TRBD1 (5 bases). CDR3 sequence (DNA): TGTGCCAGCAGCTTGGTTTTAGGGGCCAACTATGGCTACACCTTC. Its protein is CASSLVLGANYGYTF.